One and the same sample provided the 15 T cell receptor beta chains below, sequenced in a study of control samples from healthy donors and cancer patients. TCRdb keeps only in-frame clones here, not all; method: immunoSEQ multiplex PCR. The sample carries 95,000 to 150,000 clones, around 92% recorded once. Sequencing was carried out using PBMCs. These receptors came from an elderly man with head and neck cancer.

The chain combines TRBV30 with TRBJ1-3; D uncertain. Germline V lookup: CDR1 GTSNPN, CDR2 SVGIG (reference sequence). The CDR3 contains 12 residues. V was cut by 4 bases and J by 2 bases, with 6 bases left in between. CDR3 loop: CAWKKPGNTIYF. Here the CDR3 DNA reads TGTGCCTGGAAGAAGCCTGGAAACACCATATATTTT.

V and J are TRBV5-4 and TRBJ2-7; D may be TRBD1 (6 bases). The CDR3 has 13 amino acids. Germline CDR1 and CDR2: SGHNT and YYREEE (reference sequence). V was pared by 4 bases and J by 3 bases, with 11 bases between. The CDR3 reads CASSLGGGYEQYF. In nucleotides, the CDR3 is TGTGCCAGCAGCCTTGGGGGCGGCTACGAGCAGTACTTC.

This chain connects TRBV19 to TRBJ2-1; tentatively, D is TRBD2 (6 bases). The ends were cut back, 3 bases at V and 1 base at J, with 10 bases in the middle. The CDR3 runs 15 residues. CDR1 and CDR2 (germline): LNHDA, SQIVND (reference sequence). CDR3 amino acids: CASSIGGNSYNEQFF. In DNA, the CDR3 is TGTGCCAGTAGTATTGGCGGGAATTCCTACAATGAGCAGTTCTTC.

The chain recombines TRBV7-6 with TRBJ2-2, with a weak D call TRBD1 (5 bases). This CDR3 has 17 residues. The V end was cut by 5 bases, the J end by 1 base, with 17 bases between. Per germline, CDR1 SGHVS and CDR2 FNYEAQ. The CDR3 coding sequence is TGTGCCAGCAGCCCGACAATCAGGGTCGGGAACACCGGGGAGCTGTTTTTT. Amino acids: CASSPTIRVGNTGELFF.

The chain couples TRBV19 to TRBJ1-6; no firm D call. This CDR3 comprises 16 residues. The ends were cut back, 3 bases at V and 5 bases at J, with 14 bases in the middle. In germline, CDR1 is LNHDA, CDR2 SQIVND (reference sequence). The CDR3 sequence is CASSIRPDSDNSPLHF. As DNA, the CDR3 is TGTGCCAGTAGTATTCGGCCAGACTCGGATAATTCACCCCTCCACTTT. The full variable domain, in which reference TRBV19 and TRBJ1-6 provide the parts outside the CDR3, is DGGITQSPKYLFRKEGQNVTLSCEQNLNHDAMYWYRQDPGQGLRLIYYSQIVNDFQKGDIAEGYSVSREKKESFPLTVTSAQKNPTAFYLCASSIRPDSDNSPLHFGNGTRLTVT.

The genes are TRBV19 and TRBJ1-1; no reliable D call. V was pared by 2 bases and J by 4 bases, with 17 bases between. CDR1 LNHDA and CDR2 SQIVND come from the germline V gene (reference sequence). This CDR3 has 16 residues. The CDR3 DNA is TGTGCCAGTAGTATATTTGGGCAGGTGGTGGGCACTGAAGCTTTCTTT. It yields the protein CASSIFGQVVGTEAFF.

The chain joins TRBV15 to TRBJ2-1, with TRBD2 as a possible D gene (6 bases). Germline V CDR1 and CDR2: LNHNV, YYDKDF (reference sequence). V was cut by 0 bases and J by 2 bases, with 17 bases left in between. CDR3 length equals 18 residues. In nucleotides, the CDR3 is TGTGCCACCAGCAGAGAATCACGGATCGGGGGTCCCTACAATGAGCAGTTCTTC. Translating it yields CATSRESRIGGPYNEQFF.

The CDR3 protein is CASGPGGYEQYF. The CDR3 DNA sequence: TGTGCCAGCGGCCCCGGGGGCTACGAGCAGTACTTC. The chain links TRBV6-6 to TRBJ2-7; TRBD2 is a possible D gene (6 bases). Trimming cost V 8 bases and J 3 bases, with 11 bases left between them. The germline gives CDR1 MNHNY, CDR2 SVGAGI (reference sequence). This CDR3 spans 12 amino acids.

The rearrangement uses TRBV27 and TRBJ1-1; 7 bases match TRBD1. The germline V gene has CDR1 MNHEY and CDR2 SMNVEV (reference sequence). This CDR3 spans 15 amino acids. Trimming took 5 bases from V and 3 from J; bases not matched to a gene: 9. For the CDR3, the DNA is TGTGCCAGCAGTAGGGGAGGGGGCAAGGACACTGAAGCTTTCTTT. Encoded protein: CASSRGGGKDTEAFF.

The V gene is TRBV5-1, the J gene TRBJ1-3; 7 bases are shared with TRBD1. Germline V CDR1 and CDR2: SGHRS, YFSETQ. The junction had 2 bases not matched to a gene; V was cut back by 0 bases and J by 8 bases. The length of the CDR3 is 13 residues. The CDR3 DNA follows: TGCGCCAGCAGCTTGGGACAGGGACACACCATATATTTT. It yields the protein CASSLGQGHTIYF.

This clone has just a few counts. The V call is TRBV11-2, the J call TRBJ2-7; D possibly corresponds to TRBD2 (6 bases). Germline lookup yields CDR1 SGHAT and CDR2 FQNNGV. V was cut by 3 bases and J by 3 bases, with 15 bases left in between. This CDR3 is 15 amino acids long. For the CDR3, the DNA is TGTGCCAGCAGCTTCCCCTCGGCGGGATACTACGAGCAGTACTTC. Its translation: CASSFPSAGYYEQYF.

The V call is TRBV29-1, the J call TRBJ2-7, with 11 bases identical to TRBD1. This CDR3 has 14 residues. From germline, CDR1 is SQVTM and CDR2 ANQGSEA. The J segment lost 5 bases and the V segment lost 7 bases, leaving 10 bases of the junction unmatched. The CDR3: CSAEDRGLSNEQYF. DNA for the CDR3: TGCAGCGCTGAGGACAGGGGGCTCAGCAACGAGCAGTACTTC.

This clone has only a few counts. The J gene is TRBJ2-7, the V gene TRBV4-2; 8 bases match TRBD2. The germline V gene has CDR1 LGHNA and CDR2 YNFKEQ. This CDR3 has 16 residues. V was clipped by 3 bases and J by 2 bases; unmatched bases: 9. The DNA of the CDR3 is TGTGCCAGCAGCCAGGCCATAGCGGGACCCACCTACGAGCAGTACTTC. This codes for CASSQAIAGPTYEQYF.

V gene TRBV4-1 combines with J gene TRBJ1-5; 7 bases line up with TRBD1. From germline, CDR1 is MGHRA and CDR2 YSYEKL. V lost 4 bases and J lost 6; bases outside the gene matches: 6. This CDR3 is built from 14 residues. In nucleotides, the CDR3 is TGCGCCAGCAGCCGGGACAGCCGTGGTCAGCCCCAGCATTTT. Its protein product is CASSRDSRGQPQHF.

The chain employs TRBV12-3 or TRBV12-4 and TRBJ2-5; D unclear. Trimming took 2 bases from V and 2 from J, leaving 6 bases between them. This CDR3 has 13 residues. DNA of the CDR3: TGTGCCAGCAGTTTACAACAGCAAGAGACCCAGTACTTC. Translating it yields CASSLQQQETQYF.